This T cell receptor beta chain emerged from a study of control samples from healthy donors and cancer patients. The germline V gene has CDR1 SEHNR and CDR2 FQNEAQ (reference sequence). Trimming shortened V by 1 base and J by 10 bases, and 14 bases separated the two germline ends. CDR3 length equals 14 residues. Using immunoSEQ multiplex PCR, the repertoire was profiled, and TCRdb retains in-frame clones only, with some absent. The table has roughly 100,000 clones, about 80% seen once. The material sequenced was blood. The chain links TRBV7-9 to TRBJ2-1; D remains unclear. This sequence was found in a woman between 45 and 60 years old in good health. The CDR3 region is CASSLGLVAWEQFF. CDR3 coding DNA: TGTGCCAGCAGCTTAGGATTGGTAGCTTGGGAGCAGTTCTTC.